Reported below is one T cell receptor beta chain. The target of this receptor is not known. Base-call qualities are not available, and no considerably larger clone is one nucleotide away. In the germline V gene (reference sequence), CDR1 corresponds to LNHNV and CDR2 to YYDKDF. Trimmed from V: 5 bases; trimmed from J: 6 bases; junction bases lacking a gene match: 6. The CDR3 sequence holds 13 residues, the cysteine and phenylalanine included. Only the CDR3 portion is preserved as DNA: 39 bases, with reading frame beginning at the first base. The CDR3 regions of human TCRbeta chains were analyzed by immunosequencing. Per the original workflow: TCRs in the repertoires were compared against a reference library of SARS-CoV-2-specific TCRs that had been generated with the MIRA antigen-specificity platform. Breadth was defined as the fraction of unique TCRs that were SARS-CoV-2-associated. Depth was defined as the fraction of total T cells that were SARS-CoV-2-associated. Each spike-specific TCR was assigned to its reactive spike region and to a CD4 or CD8 class using the MIRA data. Log10-transformed breadth and depth values were compared by one-way ANOVA with Sidak's multiple comparisons tests. The immuneACCESS repertoire file appears here via TCRdb, limited to in-frame rearrangements. These files lack a portion of the clones; in checked studies, under half of the deficit traces to unresolved V genes, and the cause of the others is not known. The V and J calls and clone size are taken from that table; D and trimming were inferred from the DNA. The sample table contains tens of thousands of clones; only one count was recorded for approximately 86% of them. The ten top clones hold about 5.8% of the sample.

The sample's time point label, decoded: baseline before first vaccination. Vaccinee samples were obtained from the UK trials COV001 and COV002, which included a single-blind randomized controlled phase 2/3 trial of AZD1222 (ChAdOx1 nCoV-19) in healthy adults. For TCRbeta chain sequencing, PBMC samples were collected from trial participants at day 0 and at day 28 after the second dose. The data derive from a study of T cell responses to AZD1222 COVID-19 vaccine (dated by TCRdb to 2020 to 2022). Describing the broader study: Because spike-specific TCR depth and breadth did not differ between the two schedules, AZD1222 recipients who got a second dose at roughly 4 weeks were pooled with those who got a second dose at roughly 12 weeks. Enrollment into the trials was organized by age into subgroups of 18-55, 56-69 and 70-plus years, and those subgroups contained roughly 160, 29 and 62 TCR-sequenced participants, respectively. TCR sequencing was performed for roughly 240 trial participants, of whom 200 to 210 were given two doses of AZD1222 and some 25 were given two doses of MenACWY control vaccine.

General conclusions and limits of the study: Reportedly, almost half of the unique spike-specific TCRs recognized epitopes lying outside the regions that are mutated in the B.1.351 and B.1.1.7 variants. After two AZD1222 doses, spike-specific TCR breadth and depth were significantly higher than at day 0 and than in MenACWY recipients. Participants were mostly white British and included more females than males, and it was suggested by the authors that clonal diversity may have been underestimated. Vaccine-associated CD4 TCRs spanned the whole spike protein, with dominant responses in regions 160-218 and 743-854. Conclusions about previously exposed vaccinees were limited because only six AZD1222 recipients were SARS-CoV-2 seropositive at baseline. Because no day 14 peak-response samples were available, repertoires were characterized only after the peak T cell response. In the small 56-69-year group, the increase in depth fell short of significance, most likely because of low power.

This clonotype originated in an adult in good health. The sequences come from peripheral blood, collected on day 0 of AZD1222 vaccination. Here the chain combines TRBV15 and TRBJ1-2, and TRBD1 matches 7 of the central bases. The DNA sequence reads TGTGCCACCAGCCGCGGGCAGGGGGATGGCTACACCTTC. This sequence encodes CATSRGQGDGYTF.